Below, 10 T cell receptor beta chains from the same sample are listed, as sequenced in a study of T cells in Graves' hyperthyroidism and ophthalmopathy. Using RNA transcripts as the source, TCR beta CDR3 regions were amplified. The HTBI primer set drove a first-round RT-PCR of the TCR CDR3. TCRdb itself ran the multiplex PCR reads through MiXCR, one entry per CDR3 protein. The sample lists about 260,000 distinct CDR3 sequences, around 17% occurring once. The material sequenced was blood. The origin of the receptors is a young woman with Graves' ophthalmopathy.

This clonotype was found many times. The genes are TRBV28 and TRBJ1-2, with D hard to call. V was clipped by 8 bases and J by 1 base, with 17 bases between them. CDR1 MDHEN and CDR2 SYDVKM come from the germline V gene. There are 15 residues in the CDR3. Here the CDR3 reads CASAPWQNRNYGYTF. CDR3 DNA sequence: TGTGCCAGCGCCCCTTGGCAGAACCGTAACTATGGCTACACCTTC.

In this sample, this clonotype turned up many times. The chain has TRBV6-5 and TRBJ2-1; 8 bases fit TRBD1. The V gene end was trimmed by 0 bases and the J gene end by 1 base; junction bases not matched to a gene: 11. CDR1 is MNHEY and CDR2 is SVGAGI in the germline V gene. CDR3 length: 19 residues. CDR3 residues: CASSYSRDRIKVSYNEQFF. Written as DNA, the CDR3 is TGTGCCAGCAGTTACTCTCGGGACAGGATAAAAGTTTCCTACAATGAGCAGTTCTTC.

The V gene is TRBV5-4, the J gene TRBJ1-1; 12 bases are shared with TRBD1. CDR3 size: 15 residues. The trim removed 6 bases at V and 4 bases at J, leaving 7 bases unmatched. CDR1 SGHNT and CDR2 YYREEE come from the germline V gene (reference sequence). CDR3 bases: TGTGCCAGCACCTACCGGGACAGGGGGCCCACTGAAGCTTTCTTT. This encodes CASTYRDRGPTEAFF.

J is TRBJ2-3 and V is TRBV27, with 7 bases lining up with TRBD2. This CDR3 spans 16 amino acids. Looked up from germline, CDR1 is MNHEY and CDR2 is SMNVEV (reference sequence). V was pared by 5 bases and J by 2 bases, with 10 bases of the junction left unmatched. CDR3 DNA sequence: TGTGCCAGCAGTCCCTGGGCTAGCGGAGTCACAGATACGCAGTATTTT. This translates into CASSPWASGVTDTQYF.

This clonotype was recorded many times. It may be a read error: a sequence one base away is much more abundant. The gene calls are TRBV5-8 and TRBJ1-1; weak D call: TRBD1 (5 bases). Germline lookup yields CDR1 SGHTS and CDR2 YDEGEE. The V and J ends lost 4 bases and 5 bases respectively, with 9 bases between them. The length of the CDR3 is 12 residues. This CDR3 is CASSPEGTEAFF. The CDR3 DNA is TGTGCCAGCAGCCCGGAGGGGACTGAAGCTTTCTTT.

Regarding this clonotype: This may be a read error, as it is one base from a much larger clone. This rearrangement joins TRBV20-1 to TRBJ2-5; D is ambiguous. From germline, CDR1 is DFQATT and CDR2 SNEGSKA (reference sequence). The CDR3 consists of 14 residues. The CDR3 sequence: CSARPLGLQEAQYF. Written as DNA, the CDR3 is TGCAGTGCTAGACCACTGGGCCTCCAAGAGGCCCAGTACTTC.

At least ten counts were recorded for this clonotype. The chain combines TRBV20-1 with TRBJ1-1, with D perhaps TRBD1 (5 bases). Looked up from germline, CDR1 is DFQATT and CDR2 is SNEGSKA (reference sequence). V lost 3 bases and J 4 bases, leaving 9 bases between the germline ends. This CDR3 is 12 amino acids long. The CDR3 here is CSASRGTTEAFF. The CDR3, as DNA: TGCAGTGCTAGCAGAGGGACCACTGAAGCTTTCTTT.

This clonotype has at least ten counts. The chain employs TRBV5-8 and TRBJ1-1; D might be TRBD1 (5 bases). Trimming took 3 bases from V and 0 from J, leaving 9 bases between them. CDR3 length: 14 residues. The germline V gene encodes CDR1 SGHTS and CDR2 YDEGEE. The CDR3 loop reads CASSWQGVNTEAFF. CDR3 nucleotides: TGTGCCAGCAGCTGGCAGGGAGTGAACACTGAAGCTTTCTTT.

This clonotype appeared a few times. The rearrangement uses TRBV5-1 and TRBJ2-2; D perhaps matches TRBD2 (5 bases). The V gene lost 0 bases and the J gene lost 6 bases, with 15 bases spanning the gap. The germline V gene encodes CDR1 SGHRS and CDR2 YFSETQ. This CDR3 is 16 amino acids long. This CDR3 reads CASSLGPAEEAGELFF. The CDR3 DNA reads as TGCGCCAGCAGCTTGGGCCCAGCGGAAGAGGCCGGGGAGCTGTTTTTT.

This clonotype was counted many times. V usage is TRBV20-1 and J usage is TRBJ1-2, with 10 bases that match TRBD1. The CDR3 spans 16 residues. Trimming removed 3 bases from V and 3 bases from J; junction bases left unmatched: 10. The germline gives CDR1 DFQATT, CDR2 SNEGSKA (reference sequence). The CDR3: CSARASGTGVHYGYTF. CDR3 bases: TGCAGTGCTAGGGCATCCGGGACAGGGGTTCACTATGGCTACACCTTC.